These 29 T cell receptor beta chains were all obtained from the same sample, sequenced in a study of blood T cell repertoires in COVID-19. Produced via immunoSEQ multiplex PCR; TCRdb's table is partial and in-frame only. The table lists just under 350,000 clones, more than 70% of them singletons. The material sequenced was peripheral blood. The origin of the receptors is a woman in her 70s with COVID-19, enrolled during active disease.

This chain links TRBV11-2 with TRBJ1-2; 7 nucleotides match TRBD1. V was clipped by 1 base and J by 4 bases; unmatched bases: 6. This CDR3 is 15 amino acids long. CDR1 and CDR2 from the germline V gene are SGHAT and FQNNGV. The CDR3 here is CASSLGGTVAYGYTF. Written as DNA, the CDR3 is TGTGCCAGCAGCTTAGGAGGGACAGTTGCCTATGGCTACACCTTC.

J is TRBJ1-2 and V is TRBV19; TRBD1 aligns across 10 bases. CDR3 length equals 15 residues. Germline V gene data show CDR1 as LNHDA and CDR2 as SQIVND (reference sequence). Trimming at V came to 0 bases and at J to 6 bases, leaving 4 bases not matched to a gene. The CDR3: CASSIEGTGADGYTF. DNA of the CDR3: TGTGCCAGTAGTATAGAGGGGACAGGGGCGGATGGCTACACCTTC.

The chain carries TRBV24-1 and TRBJ1-1; no definite D call. V was cut by 4 bases and J by 4 bases, with 12 bases left in between. Germline V gene lookup returns CDR1 KGHDR and CDR2 SFDVKD. This CDR3 is built from 14 residues. The CDR3 DNA follows: TGTGCCACCAGTGACCCAGAGCGGGCCACTGAAGCTTTCTTT. This encodes CATSDPERATEAFF.

This clone occurred a few times. Other DNA sequences in the sample encode the same CDR3. The J gene is TRBJ1-1, the V gene TRBV5-6, with D tentatively TRBD1 (5 bases). Trimming removed 3 bases from V and 6 bases from J, with 12 bases in between. Looked up from germline, CDR1 is SGHDT and CDR2 is YYEEEE. This CDR3 has 13 residues. CDR3 nucleotides: TGTGCCAGCAGCTGGGGCGGGGGACCTGAAGCTTTCTTT. Translation gives CASSWGGGPEAFF.

V and J are TRBV10-3 and TRBJ1-5, with 7 bases that match TRBD1. Germline V lookup: CDR1 ENHRY, CDR2 SYGVKD. With 7 bases clipped from V and 4 bases from J, the junction kept 7 bases outside the gene matches. This CDR3 is 14 amino acids long. The CDR3 loop is CAITPGRGNQPQHF. The DNA of the CDR3 is TGTGCCATCACACCTGGCAGGGGGAATCAGCCCCAGCATTTT.

V gene TRBV5-6 combines with J gene TRBJ1-2, with TRBD1 identical over 11 bases. The germline gives CDR1 SGHDT, CDR2 YYEEEE. The CDR3 covers 16 residues. V dropped 4 bases and J dropped 7; count of bases not matched to a gene: 12. Here the CDR3 reads CASSPDFGQGARGYTF. The CDR3 DNA is TGTGCCAGCAGCCCAGACTTTGGACAGGGGGCCCGTGGCTACACCTTC.

The J gene is TRBJ1-2, the V gene TRBV9; 7 positions agree with TRBD1. CDR3 length: 15 amino acids. Germline lookup yields CDR1 SGDLS and CDR2 YYNGEE. The ends lost 2 bases at V and 6 bases at J; junction bases unmatched: 10. CDR3: CASSVGATGTDGYTF. The CDR3 nucleotides are TGTGCCAGCAGCGTCGGCGCGACAGGGACCGATGGCTACACCTTC.

On this clone itself: Other DNA variants within this sample encode the same CDR3. The rearrangement links TRBV3-1 (or the pseudogene TRBV3-2) to TRBJ1-1, with D possibly TRBD1 on 5 matching bases. The CDR3 sequence is 12 residues long. Trimming stripped 4 bases from V and 6 bases from J, with 9 bases between. The germline V gene has CDR1 LGHDT and CDR2 YNNKEL (reference sequence). In DNA form, the CDR3 reads TGTGCCAGCAGCCGAGGAGGGGCTGAAGCTTTCTTT. It translates to CASSRGGAEAFF.

The chain joins TRBV5-1 to TRBJ1-6, with 7 bases lining up with TRBD1. This CDR3 contains 15 residues. V dropped 0 bases and J dropped 4; count of bases not matched to a gene: 1. Germline V gene lookup returns CDR1 SGHRS and CDR2 YFSETQ. CDR3 sequence reads: CASSLDRGYNSPLHF. CDR3 in DNA: TGCGCCAGCAGCTTGGACAGGGGTTATAATTCACCCCTCCACTTT.

J is TRBJ1-1 and V is TRBV19, with D possibly TRBD1 on 6 matching bases. V lost 3 bases to trimming and J lost 5 bases, with 25 bases between them. Germline V lookup: CDR1 LNHDA, CDR2 SQIVND (reference sequence). The CDR3 is 18 amino acids. The CDR3 nucleotides are TGTGCCAGTAGTATTCGGGTATTTGCGACACAGGGTGTTACTGAAGCTTTCTTT. The encoded protein is CASSIRVFATQGVTEAFF. Based on the CDR3 plus reference TRBV19 and TRBJ1-1, the full variable domain is DGGITQSPKYLFRKEGQNVTLSCEQNLNHDAMYWYRQDPGQGLRLIYYSQIVNDFQKGDIAEGYSVSREKKESFPLTVTSAQKNPTAFYLCASSIRVFATQGVTEAFFGQGTRLTVV.

The chain has TRBV11-2 and TRBJ1-1; 8 nucleotides line up with TRBD1. CDR3 length equals 15 residues. V gave up 1 base and J gave up 3 bases; unmatched junction bases: 4. Germline CDR1 SGHAT, CDR2 FQNNGV. The CDR3 protein is CASSLGRGRYTEAFF. In nucleotides, the CDR3 is TGTGCCAGCAGCTTAGGCAGGGGGCGCTACACTGAAGCTTTCTTT.

The chain uses TRBV2 and TRBJ1-1; 7 bases align to TRBD1. Germline V gives CDR1 SNHLY, CDR2 FYNNEI. CDR3 length: 14 residues. The J segment lost 5 bases and the V segment lost 6 bases, leaving 9 bases of the junction unmatched. The CDR3 DNA sequence: TGTGCCAGCAGAGTAGGGGGCTCTAAGACTGAAGCTTTCTTT. It specifies CASRVGGSKTEAFF.

V usage is TRBV5-1 and J usage is TRBJ1-1; TRBD1 matches at 11 bases. Trimming at V came to 6 bases and at J to 2 bases, leaving 3 bases not matched to a gene. CDR3 length: 14 residues. Germline V gene data show CDR1 as SGHRS and CDR2 as YFSETQ. The CDR3 DNA sequence: TGCGCCAGCACCGGACAGGGGGCTAACACTGAAGCTTTCTTT. It translates to CASTGQGANTEAFF.

Worth noting for this clone: Other DNA sequences in the same sample also yield this CDR3. CDR3 DNA sequence: TGTGCCAGCAGTTTGTACAGGGGCGAGACCCAGTACTTC. This encodes CASSLYRGETQYF. The chain recombines TRBV27 with TRBJ2-5, with TRBD1 identical over 7 bases. Trimming at V came to 3 bases and at J to 5 bases, leaving 3 bases not matched to a gene. The germline V gene encodes CDR1 MNHEY and CDR2 SMNVEV (reference sequence). CDR3 length: 13 amino acids.

The V and J genes are TRBV12-3 or TRBV12-4 and TRBJ1-2, with D unresolved. The CDR3 is 12 residues long. V dropped 3 bases and J dropped 4 bases, with 6 bases sitting between them. This CDR3 reads CASSFMSYGYTF. The DNA of the CDR3 is TGTGCCAGCAGTTTTATGAGCTATGGCTACACCTTC.

This clone was observed a handful of times. This rearrangement joins TRBV11-1 to TRBJ1-1, with D possibly being TRBD1 (5 bases). The CDR3 contains 13 residues. Trimming left V 5 bases short and J 0 bases short, with 7 bases between. Germline V CDR1 and CDR2: SGHAT, FQDESV (reference sequence). The CDR3, as DNA: TGTGCCAGCAGCCAGGGATTGAACACTGAAGCTTTCTTT. This encodes CASSQGLNTEAFF.

The genes are TRBV19 and TRBJ2-3, with 9 nucleotides matching TRBD1. J gave up 0 bases and V 5 bases, and 3 bases lay outside the gene matches. The CDR3 contains 15 residues. Germline V lookup: CDR1 LNHDA, CDR2 SQIVND (reference sequence). The CDR3 sequence is CASSGQGLSTDTQYF. In DNA form, the CDR3 reads TGTGCCAGTAGTGGACAGGGGCTTAGCACAGATACGCAGTATTTT.

The chain combines TRBV18 with TRBJ1-1; D perhaps matches TRBD1 (6 bases). Germline V lookup: CDR1 KGHSH, CDR2 LQKENI. The CDR3 runs 14 residues. The V end lost 3 bases, the J end lost 2 bases, and 10 bases lay between the germline ends. CDR3 coding DNA: TGTGCCAGCTCACCGGGGGCAGCTAACACTGAAGCTTTCTTT. Amino acids: CASSPGAANTEAFF.

This sequence joins TRBV6-6 and TRBJ1-5; 9 bases agree with TRBD1. Germline CDR1 reads MNHNY; CDR2 reads SVGAGI (reference sequence). V gave up 2 bases and J gave up 1 base; unmatched junction bases: 3. The length of the CDR3 is 16 residues. CDR3 nucleotides: TGTGCCAGCAGTTACCCTGGACAGGGGAGCAATCAGCCCCAGCATTTT. The encoded protein is CASSYPGQGSNQPQHF.

J is TRBJ1-2 and V is TRBV19; 8 nucleotides line up with TRBD1. V lost 7 bases, J lost 8 bases, and 15 bases stayed unmatched. CDR3 size: 15 residues. Germline assignment: CDR1 LNHDA and CDR2 SQIVND (reference sequence). DNA for the CDR3: TGTGCCAGTAATGTCGGGACAGGCCTCCCCTTGGGCTACACCTTC. The encoded protein is CASNVGTGLPLGYTF.

V gene TRBV12-3 or TRBV12-4 combines with J gene TRBJ1-2, with 7 bases aligning to TRBD1. The CDR3 is 13 amino acids. V lost 2 bases and J lost 7; bases outside the gene matches: 4. As DNA, the CDR3 is TGTGCCAGCAGTTTAAACAGGGGAGGTGGCTACACCTTC. It is translated as CASSLNRGGGYTF.

Comments on this clone: In the same sample, other DNA sequences code for this CDR3. The rearrangement uses TRBV24-1 and TRBJ2-1; TRBD2 might be the D (5 bases). Trimming took 4 bases from V and 7 from J, leaving 7 bases between them. Germline loops: CDR1 KGHDR, CDR2 SFDVKD. There are 12 residues in the CDR3. In DNA form, the CDR3 reads TGTGCCACCAGTGACCCGGGGAATGAGCAGTTCTTC. Protein product: CATSDPGNEQFF.

The chain joins TRBV9 to TRBJ1-2; 8 positions agree with TRBD1. The V gene end was trimmed by 3 bases and the J gene end by 7 bases; junction bases not matched to a gene: 5. The CDR3 runs to 13 residues. Germline loops: CDR1 SGDLS, CDR2 YYNGEE. Here the CDR3 reads CASSAPDRGGYTF. In DNA form, the CDR3 reads TGTGCCAGCAGCGCCCCAGACAGGGGTGGCTACACCTTC.

The CDR3 DNA reads TGTGCCAGCAGGGTAGCGATTGAAGGCTACACCTTC. It codes for CASRVAIEGYTF. The V and J genes are TRBV2 and TRBJ1-2, with no clear D. Germline V gene sequence: CDR1 SNHLY, CDR2 FYNNEI. Trimming took 6 bases from V and 8 from J, leaving 13 bases between them. The CDR3 is 12 amino acids.

The rearrangement joins TRBV5-1 to TRBJ2-4; the D gene is possibly TRBD2 (6 bases). This CDR3 comprises 15 residues. The V end was cut by 4 bases, the J end by 6 bases, with 17 bases between. Germline V CDR1 and CDR2: SGHRS, YFSETQ. This chain's CDR3 is CASSPGGQGTNIQYF. The CDR3 DNA is TGCGCCAGCAGCCCTGGAGGGCAGGGCACAAACATTCAGTACTTC.

The chain carries TRBV30 and TRBJ2-3; possibly TRBD2 for D (7 bases). Germline CDR1 and CDR2: GTSNPN and SVGIG (reference sequence). The CDR3 is 16 residues long. The CDR3 bases are TGTGCTGGGGGAGGGGGACTGGGTTCTAGCACAGATACGCAGTATTTT. Its translation: CAGGGGLGSSTDTQYF.

The V call is TRBV28, the J call TRBJ1-2; TRBD1 might be the D (5 bases). Germline assignment: CDR1 MDHEN and CDR2 SYDVKM. V was cut by 1 base and J by 0 bases, with 9 bases left in between. CDR3 length: 15 residues. The CDR3 nucleotides are TGTGCCAGCAGTTTATCACAGGAAGCTAACTATGGCTACACCTTC. As protein: CASSLSQEANYGYTF.

The V and J genes are TRBV6-5 and TRBJ1-1; 7 bases agree with TRBD1. V dropped 6 bases and J dropped 0; count of bases not matched to a gene: 4. CDR3 length: 14 amino acids. The V gene's germline CDR1 is MNHEY and CDR2 SVGAGI. In nucleotides, the CDR3 is TGTGCCAGCAGGTGGACAGGATTGAACACTGAAGCTTTCTTT. Amino acids: CASRWTGLNTEAFF.

The genes are TRBV10-3 and TRBJ1-2, with D possibly being TRBD1 (5 bases). The ends were cut back, 2 bases at V and 4 bases at J, with 14 bases in the middle. This CDR3 is 15 amino acids long. Per the germline V gene, CDR1 is ENHRY and CDR2 is SYGVKD. The CDR3 here is CAISEGQRSFYGYTF. As DNA, the CDR3 is TGTGCCATCAGTGAGGGACAAAGGTCTTTCTATGGCTACACCTTC.